This entry is about one T cell receptor beta chain. Produced via immunoSEQ multiplex PCR; TCRdb's table is partial and in-frame only. Of a few hundred thousand clones listed, 90% are singletons. This entry belongs to a study of blood T cell repertoires in COVID-19. Study-wide background: Material from acute and convalescent COVID-19 was sourced from the United States, Italy and Spain.

Recruited during active infection, patients (from Seattle) were subsequently followed longitudinally. V lost 3 bases, J lost 0 bases, and 11 bases stayed unmatched. CDR1 is LNHDA and CDR2 is SQIVND in the germline V gene (reference sequence). The CDR3 runs 18 residues. Specimen: peripheral blood. V and J are TRBV19 and TRBJ2-7, with TRBD2 matching 10 bases. This clonotype originated in a woman aged 60-75 years with COVID-19, enrolled during active disease. The CDR3 DNA reads TGTGCCAGTAGTATCTCGGCTAGCGGGGGTGCAACCTCCTACGAGCAGTACTTC. Residues: CASSISASGGATSYEQYF.